Below are 3 T cell receptor beta chains sequenced from a single sample in a study of vaccination effects on CD4 cells after COVID-19. The table came from immunoSEQ multiplex PCR; TCRdb's copy has only in-frame clones and leaves some out. The sample lists approximately 60,000 clones, around four fifths occurring once. Subsequent to a culture period of nine to ten days, CD4+ T cells were isolated. Either the BNT162b2 or mRNA-1273 vaccine was given to participants in two doses. Their cognate antigens are unknown. The sequences come from CD4+ T cells from PBMCs cultured without peptide, collected after COVID-19 vaccination. The receptors originated from a human donor who received a COVID-19 vaccine.

J is TRBJ1-2 and V is TRBV16; perhaps TRBD1 as D (5 bases). Germline CDR1 is KGHSY and CDR2 is FQNENV. The CDR3 extends over 15 amino acids. V lost 1 base and J 4 bases, leaving 13 bases between the germline ends. The CDR3 protein is CASSQLVQGTYGYTF. The CDR3 DNA reads as TGTGCCAGCAGCCAATTGGTGCAGGGCACCTATGGCTACACCTTC.

The sample holds a few counts of this clone. The chain couples TRBV5-1 to TRBJ2-3; 7 bases align to TRBD1. V dropped 2 bases and J dropped 2; count of bases not matched to a gene: 5. CDR3 length: 15 amino acids. Looked up from germline, CDR1 is SGHRS and CDR2 is YFSETQ. The CDR3 coding sequence is TGCGCCAGCAGCTTAGGGACAGCACTCACAGATACGCAGTATTTT. It translates to CASSLGTALTDTQYF.

A single count supports this clone. This chain links TRBV18 with TRBJ2-7; tentative D call: TRBD1 (7 bases). Trimming cost V 2 bases and J 7 bases, with 21 bases left between them. The CDR3 has 16 amino acids. Germline V gene lookup returns CDR1 KGHSH and CDR2 LQKENI. The CDR3 loop is CASSPWAQGGLREQYF. In DNA, the CDR3 is TGTGCCAGCTCACCATGGGCCCAGGGGGGCCTACGGGAGCAGTACTTC. Full variable domain (outside the CDR3, taken from reference TRBV18 and TRBJ2-7): NAGVMQNPRHLVRRRGQEARLRCSPMKGHSHVYWYRQLPEEGLKFMVYLQKENIIDESGMPKERFSAEFPKEGPSILRIQQVVRGDSAAYFCASSPWAQGGLREQYFGPGTRLTVT.